This TCR beta chain was found in a study of CD8+CD57+ T cells in acquired aplastic anemia. Study-wide results and limits: Total CD4+ and CD8+ pools in patients were more diverse than the CD8+CD57+ cells of those patients.

As for this clonotype: The antigen is undetermined. One junction end disagrees with the germline gene, perhaps due to a read error.

It was genomic DNA that served as the template for profiling TCR beta VDJ and CDR3. TCRdb analysed the reads with MiXCR anew, one entry per CDR3 protein. Found here are about 16,000 distinct CDR3 sequences, 30% to 45% of them singletons; the top ten hold about 86%. Germline values: CDR1 LNHNV, CDR2 YYDKDF (reference sequence). The CDR3 has 18 amino acids. Whoever was chosen for sequencing had shown CD8+CD57+ cell expansion by flow cytometry. Also sequenced, from 2 of 12 patients, were CD8+CD57+ effector memory cells. The rearrangement uses TRBV15 and TRBJ1-1; 11 bases are shared with TRBD1. Material for sequencing was CD8+CD57+ T cells sorted from PBMCs. The sample's subset: bead-enriched CD8+CD57+ effector memory T cells from SAA patients. This sequence was found in a human donor with aplastic anemia. CDR3 nucleotides: TGCGCCACCAGCAGACCATTTCCGGGACAGGGGGGGGTTGCTGAAGCTTTCTTT. It encodes CATSRPFPGQGGVAEAFF.